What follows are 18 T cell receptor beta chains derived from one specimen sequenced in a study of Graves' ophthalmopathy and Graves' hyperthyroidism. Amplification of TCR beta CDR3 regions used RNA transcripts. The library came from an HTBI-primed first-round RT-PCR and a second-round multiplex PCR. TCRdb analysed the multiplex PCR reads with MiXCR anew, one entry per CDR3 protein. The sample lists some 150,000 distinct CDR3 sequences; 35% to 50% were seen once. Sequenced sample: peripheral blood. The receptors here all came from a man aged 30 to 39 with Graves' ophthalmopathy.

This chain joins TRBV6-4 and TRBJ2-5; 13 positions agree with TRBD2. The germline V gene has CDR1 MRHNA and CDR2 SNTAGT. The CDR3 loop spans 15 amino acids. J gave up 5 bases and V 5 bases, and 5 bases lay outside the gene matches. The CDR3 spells CASSRLAGGGETQYF. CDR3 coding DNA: TGTGCCAGCAGTCGACTAGCGGGAGGTGGGGAGACCCAGTACTTC.

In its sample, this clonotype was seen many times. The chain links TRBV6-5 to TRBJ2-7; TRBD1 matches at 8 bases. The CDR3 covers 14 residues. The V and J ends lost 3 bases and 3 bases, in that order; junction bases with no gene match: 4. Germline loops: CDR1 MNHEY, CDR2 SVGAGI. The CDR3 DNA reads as TGTGCCAGCAGTTATACCGACAGGGGCTACGAGCAGTACTTC. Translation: CASSYTDRGYEQYF.

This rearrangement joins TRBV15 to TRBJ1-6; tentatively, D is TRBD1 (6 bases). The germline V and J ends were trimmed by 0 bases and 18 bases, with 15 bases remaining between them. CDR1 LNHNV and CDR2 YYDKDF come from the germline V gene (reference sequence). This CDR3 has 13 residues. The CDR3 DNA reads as TGTGCCACCAGCAGAGATCGTCGGGACATGTCCCACTTT. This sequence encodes CATSRDRRDMSHF. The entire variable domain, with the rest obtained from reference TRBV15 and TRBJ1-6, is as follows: DAMVIQNPRYQVTQFGKPVTLSCSQTLNHNVMYWYQQKSSQAPKLLFHYYDKDFNNEADTPDNFQSRRPNTSFCFLDIRSPGLGDTAMYLCATSRDRRDMSHFGNGTRLTVT.

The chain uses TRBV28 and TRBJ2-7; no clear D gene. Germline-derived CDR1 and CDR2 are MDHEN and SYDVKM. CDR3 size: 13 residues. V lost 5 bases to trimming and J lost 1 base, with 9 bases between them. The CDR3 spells CASSMRTSYEQYF. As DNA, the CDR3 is TGTGCCAGCAGTATGCGGACGTCCTACGAGCAGTACTTC.

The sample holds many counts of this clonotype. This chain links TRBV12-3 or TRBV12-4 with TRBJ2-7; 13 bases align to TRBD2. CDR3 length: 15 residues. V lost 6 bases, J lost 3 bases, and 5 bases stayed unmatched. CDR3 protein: CASRTSGRSVYEQYF. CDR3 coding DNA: TGTGCCAGCAGGACTAGCGGGAGGTCAGTCTACGAGCAGTACTTC.

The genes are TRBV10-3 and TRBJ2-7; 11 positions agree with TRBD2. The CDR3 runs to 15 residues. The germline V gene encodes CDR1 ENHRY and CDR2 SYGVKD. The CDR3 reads CAHSLPGLAAYEQYF. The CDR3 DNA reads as TGTGCACACAGCCTCCCGGGACTAGCGGCCTACGAGCAGTACTTC.

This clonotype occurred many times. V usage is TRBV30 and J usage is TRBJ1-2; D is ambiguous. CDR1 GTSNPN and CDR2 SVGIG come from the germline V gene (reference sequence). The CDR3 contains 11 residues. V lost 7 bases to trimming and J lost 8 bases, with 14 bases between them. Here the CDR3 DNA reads TGTGCCTACTTCATCTTTGGCGGCTACACCTTC. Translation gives CAYFIFGGYTF.

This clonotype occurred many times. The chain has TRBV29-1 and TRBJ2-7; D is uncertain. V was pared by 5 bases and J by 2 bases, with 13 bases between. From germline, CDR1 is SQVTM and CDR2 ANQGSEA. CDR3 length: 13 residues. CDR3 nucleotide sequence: TGCAGCGTTTTAAGGGTGGGAACCTACGAGCAGTACTTC. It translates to CSVLRVGTYEQYF.

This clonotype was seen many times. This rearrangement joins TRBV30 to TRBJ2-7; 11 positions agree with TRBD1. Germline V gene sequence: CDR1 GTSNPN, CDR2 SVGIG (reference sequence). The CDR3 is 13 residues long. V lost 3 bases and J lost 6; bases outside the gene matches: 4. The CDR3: CAWRGTGGVEQYF. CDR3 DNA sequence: TGTGCCTGGAGGGGGACAGGGGGGGTCGAGCAGTACTTC. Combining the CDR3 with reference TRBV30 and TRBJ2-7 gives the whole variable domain SQTIHQWPATLVQPVGSPLSLECTVEGTSNPNLYWYRQAAGRGLQLLFYSVGIGQISSEVPQNLSASRPQDRQFILSSKKLLLSDSGFYLCAWRGTGGVEQYFGPGTRLTVT.

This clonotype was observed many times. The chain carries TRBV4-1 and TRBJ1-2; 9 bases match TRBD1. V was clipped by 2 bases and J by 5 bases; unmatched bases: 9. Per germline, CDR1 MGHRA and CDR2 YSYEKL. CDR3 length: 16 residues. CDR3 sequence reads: CASSQPTDRGFYGYTF. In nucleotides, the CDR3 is TGCGCCAGCAGCCAACCTACGGACAGGGGTTTTTATGGCTACACCTTC.

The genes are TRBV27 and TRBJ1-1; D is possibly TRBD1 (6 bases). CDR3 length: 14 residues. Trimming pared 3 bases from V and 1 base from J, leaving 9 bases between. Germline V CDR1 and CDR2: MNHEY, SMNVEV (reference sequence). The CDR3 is CASSFTRGNTEAFF. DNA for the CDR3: TGTGCCAGCAGTTTTACCAGGGGGAACACTGAAGCTTTCTTT.

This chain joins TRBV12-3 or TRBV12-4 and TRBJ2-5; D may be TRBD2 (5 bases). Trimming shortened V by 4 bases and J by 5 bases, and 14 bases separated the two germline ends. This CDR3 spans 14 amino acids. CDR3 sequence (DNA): TGTGCCAGCAGTTCCTCTCCTAGGGAGGAGACCCAGTACTTC. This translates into CASSSSPREETQYF.

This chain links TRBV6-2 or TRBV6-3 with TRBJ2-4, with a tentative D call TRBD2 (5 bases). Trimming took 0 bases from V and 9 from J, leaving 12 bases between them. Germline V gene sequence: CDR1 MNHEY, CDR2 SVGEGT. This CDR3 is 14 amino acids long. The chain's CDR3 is CASSYSVGLGIQYF. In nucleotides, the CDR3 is TGTGCCAGCAGTTACTCCGTCGGACTTGGCATTCAGTACTTC.

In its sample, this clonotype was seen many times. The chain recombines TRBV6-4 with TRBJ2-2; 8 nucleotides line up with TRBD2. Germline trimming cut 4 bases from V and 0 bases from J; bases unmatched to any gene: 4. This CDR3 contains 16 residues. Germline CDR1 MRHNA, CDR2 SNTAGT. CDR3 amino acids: CASSGIAGTNTGELFF. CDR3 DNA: TGTGCCAGCAGTGGTATAGCGGGAACGAACACCGGGGAGCTGTTTTTT.

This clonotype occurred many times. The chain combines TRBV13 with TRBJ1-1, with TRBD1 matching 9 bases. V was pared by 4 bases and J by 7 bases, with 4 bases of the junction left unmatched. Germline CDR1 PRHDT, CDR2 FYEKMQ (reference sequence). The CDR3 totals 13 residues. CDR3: CASSSGDRVEAFF. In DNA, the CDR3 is TGTGCCAGCAGCTCGGGGGACAGGGTTGAAGCTTTCTTT.

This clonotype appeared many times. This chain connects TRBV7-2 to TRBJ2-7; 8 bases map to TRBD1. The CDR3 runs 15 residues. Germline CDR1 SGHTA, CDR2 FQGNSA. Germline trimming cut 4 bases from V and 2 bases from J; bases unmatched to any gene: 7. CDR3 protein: CASSYYRGYTYEQYF. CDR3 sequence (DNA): TGTGCCAGCAGCTATTACAGGGGGTATACCTACGAGCAGTACTTC.

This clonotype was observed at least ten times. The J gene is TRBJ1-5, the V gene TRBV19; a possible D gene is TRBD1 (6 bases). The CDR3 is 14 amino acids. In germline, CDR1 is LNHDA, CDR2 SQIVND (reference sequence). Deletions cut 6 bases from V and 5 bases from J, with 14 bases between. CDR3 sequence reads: CASRRGGGDQPQHF. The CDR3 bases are TGTGCCAGTAGACGAGGGGGGGGCGATCAGCCCCAGCATTTT.

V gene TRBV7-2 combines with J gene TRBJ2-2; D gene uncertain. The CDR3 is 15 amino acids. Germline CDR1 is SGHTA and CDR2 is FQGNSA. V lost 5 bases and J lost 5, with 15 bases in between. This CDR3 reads CASSPHKRGTGELFF. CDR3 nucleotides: TGTGCCAGCAGCCCTCACAAAAGAGGAACCGGGGAGCTGTTTTTT.